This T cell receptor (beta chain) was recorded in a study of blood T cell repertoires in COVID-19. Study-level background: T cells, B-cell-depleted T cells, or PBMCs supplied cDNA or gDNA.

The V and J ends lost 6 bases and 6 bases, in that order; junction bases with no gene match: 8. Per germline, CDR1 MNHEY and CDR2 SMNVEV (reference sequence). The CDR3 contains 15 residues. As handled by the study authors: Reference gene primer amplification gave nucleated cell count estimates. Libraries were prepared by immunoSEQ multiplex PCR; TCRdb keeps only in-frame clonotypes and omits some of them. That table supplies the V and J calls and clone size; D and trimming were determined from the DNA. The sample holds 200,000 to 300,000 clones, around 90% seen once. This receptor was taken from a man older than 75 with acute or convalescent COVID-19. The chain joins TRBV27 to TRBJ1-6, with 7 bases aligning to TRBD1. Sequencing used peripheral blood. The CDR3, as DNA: TGTGCCAGCAGCCTTAAACAGGGGATTAATTCACCCCTCCACTTT. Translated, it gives CASSLKQGINSPLHF.